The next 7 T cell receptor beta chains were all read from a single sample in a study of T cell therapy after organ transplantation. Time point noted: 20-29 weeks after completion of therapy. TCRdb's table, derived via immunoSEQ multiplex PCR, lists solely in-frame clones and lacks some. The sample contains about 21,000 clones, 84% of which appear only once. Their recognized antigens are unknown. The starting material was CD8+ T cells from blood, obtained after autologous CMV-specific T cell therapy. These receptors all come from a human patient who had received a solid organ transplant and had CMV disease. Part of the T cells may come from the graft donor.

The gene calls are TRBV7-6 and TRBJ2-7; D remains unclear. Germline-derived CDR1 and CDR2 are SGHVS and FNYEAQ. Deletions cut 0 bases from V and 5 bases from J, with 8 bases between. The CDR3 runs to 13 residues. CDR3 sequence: CASSLAYRNEQYF. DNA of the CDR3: TGTGCCAGCAGCTTAGCGTACCGGAACGAGCAGTACTTC.

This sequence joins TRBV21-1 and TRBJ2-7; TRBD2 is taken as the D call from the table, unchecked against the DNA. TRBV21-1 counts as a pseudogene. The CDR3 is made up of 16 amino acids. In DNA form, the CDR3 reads TGTGCCAGCAGCAAAGTGCGGGACGGGGACCTCTACGAGCAGTACTTC. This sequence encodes CASSKVRDGDLYEQYF.

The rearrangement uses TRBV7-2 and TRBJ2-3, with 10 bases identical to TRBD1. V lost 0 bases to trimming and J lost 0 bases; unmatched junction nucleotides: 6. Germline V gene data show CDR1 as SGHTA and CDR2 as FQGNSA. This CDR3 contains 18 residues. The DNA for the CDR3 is TGTGCCAGCAGCTTAGCGGACAGGGGGATGACTAGCACAGATACGCAGTATTTT. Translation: CASSLADRGMTSTDTQYF.

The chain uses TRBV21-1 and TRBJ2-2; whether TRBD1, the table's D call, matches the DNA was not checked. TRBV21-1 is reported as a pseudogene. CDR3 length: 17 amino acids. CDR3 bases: TGTGCCAGCAGCAAAGTGGTCAGGGGGGCGAACACCGGGGAGCTGTTTTTT. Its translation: CASSKVVRGANTGELFF.

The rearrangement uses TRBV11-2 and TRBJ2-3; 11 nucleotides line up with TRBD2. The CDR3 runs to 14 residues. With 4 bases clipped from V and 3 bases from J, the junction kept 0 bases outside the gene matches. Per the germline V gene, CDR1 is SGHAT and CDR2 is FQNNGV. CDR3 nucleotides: TGTGCCAGCAGCTCTAGCGGGAGGACAGATACGCAGTATTTT. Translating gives CASSSSGRTDTQYF.

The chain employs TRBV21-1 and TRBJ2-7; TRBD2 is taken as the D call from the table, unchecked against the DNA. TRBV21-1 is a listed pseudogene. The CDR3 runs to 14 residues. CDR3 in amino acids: CASPDSGVSYEQYF. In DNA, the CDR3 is TGTGCCAGCCCGGACTCCGGCGTCTCCTACGAGCAGTACTTC.

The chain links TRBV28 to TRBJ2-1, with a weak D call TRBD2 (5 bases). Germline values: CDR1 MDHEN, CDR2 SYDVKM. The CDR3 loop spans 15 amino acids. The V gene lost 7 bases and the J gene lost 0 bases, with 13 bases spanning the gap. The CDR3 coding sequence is TGTGCCAGCACTAGGACTCCGAGCTCCTACAATGAGCAGTTCTTC. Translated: CASTRTPSSYNEQFF.